Shown below are 27 T cell receptor beta chains from a single sample sequenced in a study of Graves' ophthalmopathy and Graves' hyperthyroidism. Using RNA transcripts, the TCR beta CDR3 regions were amplified. Second-round multiplex PCR followed a first-round RT-PCR using HTBI primers. TCRdb used MiXCR to reprocess the multiplex PCR reads, holding one entry per CDR3 protein. The sample includes approximately 640,000 distinct CDR3 sequences, over 40% of them seen just once. Sequencing was done on a sample of peripheral blood. The origin of the receptors is an adult man with Graves' ophthalmopathy.

The J gene is TRBJ2-1, the V gene TRBV7-9; D remains ambiguous. This CDR3 spans 13 amino acids. Germline V gene lookup returns CDR1 SEHNR and CDR2 FQNEAQ (reference sequence). V lost 7 bases and J lost 7, with 14 bases in between. The CDR3 spells CASTLSVGNEQFF. The CDR3 DNA follows: TGTGCCAGCACCCTCTCGGTCGGGAATGAGCAGTTCTTC.

The V gene is TRBV7-9, the J gene TRBJ1-2; 7 bases match TRBD1. Germline values: CDR1 SEHNR, CDR2 FQNEAQ (reference sequence). The CDR3 consists of 15 residues. The J segment lost 6 bases and the V segment lost 6 bases, leaving 13 bases of the junction unmatched. The CDR3 coding sequence is TGTGCCAGCAGAGCCGGGACAGAGCCTAGGAATGGCTACACCTTC. It specifies CASRAGTEPRNGYTF.

The chain employs TRBV29-1 and TRBJ1-1; the match to TRBD1 covers 10 bases. The CDR3 has 12 residues. The ends lost 8 bases at V and 4 bases at J; junction bases unmatched: 4. Per germline, CDR1 SQVTM and CDR2 ANQGSEA. CDR3 sequence: CSLRTGGTEAFF. CDR3 bases: TGCAGCTTGAGGACAGGGGGCACTGAAGCTTTCTTT.

This clonotype was observed many times. The V call is TRBV11-3, the J call TRBJ2-2, with 7 bases aligning to TRBD2. The CDR3 is 15 residues long. Trimming cost V 3 bases and J 3 bases; bases outside gene matches: 4. Germline V gives CDR1 SGHNT, CDR2 YENEEA. This CDR3 is CASSLASGHTGELFF. CDR3 sequence (DNA): TGTGCCAGCAGCTTGGCTAGCGGACACACCGGGGAGCTGTTTTTT.

This sequence joins TRBV24-1 and TRBJ2-1, with 12 bases lining up with TRBD2. This CDR3 spans 15 amino acids. The V and J ends lost 4 bases and 6 bases, in that order; junction bases with no gene match: 3. Germline-derived CDR1 and CDR2 are KGHDR and SFDVKD. The CDR3 loop reads CATSEASGRANEQFF. CDR3 in DNA: TGTGCCACCAGTGAAGCTAGCGGGAGGGCCAATGAGCAGTTCTTC.

This chain links TRBV19 with TRBJ2-6, with 8 bases aligning to TRBD2. The CDR3 spans 19 residues. Trimming removed 5 bases from V and 0 bases from J; junction bases left unmatched: 12. CDR1 and CDR2 from the germline V gene are LNHDA and SQIVND (reference sequence). This chain's CDR3 is CASSLGIKRGSSGANVLTF. The CDR3 DNA follows: TGTGCCAGTAGTCTAGGCATTAAGCGGGGGAGCTCTGGGGCCAACGTCCTGACTTTC.

This clonotype was counted many times. The chain is built from TRBV5-1 and TRBJ2-7; tentative D call: TRBD1 (5 bases). The V gene lost 6 bases and the J gene lost 0 bases, with 16 bases spanning the gap. Germline values: CDR1 SGHRS, CDR2 YFSETQ. This CDR3 comprises 15 residues. Here the CDR3 reads CASTGWGENSYEQYF. The DNA of the CDR3 is TGCGCCAGCACCGGCTGGGGCGAGAACTCCTACGAGCAGTACTTC.

As concerns this clonotype: The junction differs from germline at one of its ends, possibly a read error. The chain joins TRBV5-1 to TRBJ2-5, with 13 bases that match TRBD2. The CDR3 spans 16 residues. Germline CDR1 SGHRS, CDR2 YFSETQ. The DNA for the CDR3 is TGCGCCAGCAGCTTCGGACTAGCGGGAGTCCCAGAGACCCGGTACTTC. Its translation: CASSFGLAGVPETRYF.

Note on this clonotype: A much larger clone sits a single nucleotide away, making a read error possible. The chain couples TRBV10-3 to TRBJ2-5, with a weak D call TRBD1 (5 bases). This CDR3 region has 13 residues. V lost 6 bases and J 9 bases, leaving 17 bases between the germline ends. Germline loops: CDR1 ENHRY, CDR2 SYGVKD. The CDR3 sequence is CAIRSDRNEAQYF. For the CDR3, the DNA is TGTGCCATCAGATCAGACAGAAATGAGGCCCAGTACTTC.

This clonotype was recorded at least ten times. This CDR3 is CASSTQGSNQPQHF. The DNA for the CDR3 is TGTGCCAGCAGCACACAAGGGAGCAATCAGCCCCAGCATTTT. This sequence joins TRBV2 and TRBJ1-5; no definite D call. The germline CDR1 and CDR2 sequences are SNHLY and FYNNEI. Trimming shortened V by 6 bases and J by 1 base, and 10 bases separated the two germline ends. The CDR3 covers 14 residues.

This clonotype has a count of ten or more. The chain combines TRBV10-3 with TRBJ1-1; no clear D. Germline loops: CDR1 ENHRY, CDR2 SYGVKD. The CDR3 covers 13 residues. The V gene lost 9 bases and the J gene lost 11 bases, with 22 bases spanning the gap. The CDR3 coding sequence is TGTGCCATTACCACAAACGCAGAAGCTAGGGCTTTCTTT. Translated: CAITTNAEARAFF.

The rearrangement links TRBV24-1 to TRBJ2-3; 8 nucleotides line up with TRBD2. J was trimmed by 5 bases and V by 9 bases; bases with no gene match: 3. The CDR3 loop spans 12 amino acids. Germline assignment: CDR1 KGHDR and CDR2 SFDVKD. CDR3 coding DNA: TGTGCCACCCGGGGGGGTGGAGATACGCAGTATTTT. It yields the protein CATRGGGDTQYF.

This clonotype has a count of ten or more. The V call is TRBV7-3, the J call TRBJ1-6; 9 bases are shared with TRBD1. The CDR3 is made up of 17 amino acids. The V and J ends lost 1 base and 9 bases, in that order; junction bases with no gene match: 10. CDR1 SGHTA and CDR2 FQGTGA come from the germline V gene. The CDR3, as DNA: TGTGCCAGCAGCTTAAACCCCTCGGGACAGGGTGGTTCACCCCTCCACTTT. Residues: CASSLNPSGQGGSPLHF.

There are many counts of this clonotype. The chain combines TRBV7-9 with TRBJ1-4; 8 bases align to TRBD1. The CDR3 spans 15 residues. From germline, CDR1 is SEHNR and CDR2 FQNEAQ (reference sequence). After removal of 8 bases from V and 7 bases from J, the junction contained 12 bases not matched to a gene. This CDR3 reads CASASRQGSGEKLFF. CDR3 DNA sequence: TGTGCCAGCGCTTCCAGACAGGGGAGCGGTGAAAAACTGTTTTTT.

This clonotype was observed a few times. CDR3: CSARDRSSGGAYTGELFF. The DNA of the CDR3 is TGCAGTGCTAGAGATCGATCTAGCGGGGGGGCTTACACCGGGGAGCTGTTTTTT. The chain joins TRBV20-1 to TRBJ2-2; TRBD2 matches at 12 bases. Germline V CDR1 and CDR2: DFQATT, SNEGSKA (reference sequence). With V trimmed by 0 bases and J by 3 bases, 8 bases remained unmatched. The CDR3 consists of 18 residues.

The chain carries TRBV5-1 and TRBJ1-4; D not certain. The ends were cut back, 5 bases at V and 0 bases at J, with 14 bases in the middle. Germline CDR1 and CDR2: SGHRS and YFSETQ. The CDR3 covers 16 residues. CDR3 nucleotides: TGCGCCAGCAGTTTAGGGAGGGCGGCAACTAATGAAAAACTGTTTTTT. It codes for CASSLGRAATNEKLFF.

At least ten counts were recorded for this clonotype. This rearrangement joins TRBV29-1 to TRBJ2-7, with 10 bases fitting TRBD2. The CDR3 is 15 amino acids. With 6 bases clipped from V and 4 bases from J, the junction kept 12 bases outside the gene matches. The germline CDR1 and CDR2 sequences are SQVTM and ANQGSEA. CDR3 sequence reads: CSVLKLAGVMYEQYF. For the CDR3, the DNA is TGCAGCGTCCTTAAGCTAGCGGGAGTGATGTACGAGCAGTACTTC.

The rearrangement links TRBV10-3 to TRBJ1-1; a possible D gene is TRBD1 (6 bases). The V and J ends lost 5 bases and 5 bases respectively, with 18 bases between them. This CDR3 spans 15 amino acids. Germline V gene lookup returns CDR1 ENHRY and CDR2 SYGVKD. CDR3 nucleotides: TGTGCCATCAGTTACCGCCGGGGAGGGGGAACTGAAGCTTTCTTT. Its translation is CAISYRRGGGTEAFF.

This clonotype was counted a few times. The V gene is TRBV29-1, the J gene TRBJ2-3; 7 bases line up with TRBD2. The J segment lost 0 bases and the V segment lost 4 bases, leaving 7 bases of the junction unmatched. Germline V CDR1 and CDR2: SQVTM, ANQGSEA. The CDR3 length is 15 residues. The CDR3 is CSVASGGGSTDTQYF. The CDR3 DNA follows: TGCAGCGTTGCCTCGGGGGGAGGGAGCACAGATACGCAGTATTTT.

This clonotype was recorded at least ten times. This chain joins TRBV2 and TRBJ2-7; D perhaps matches TRBD2 (5 bases). The germline V and J ends were trimmed by 2 bases and 0 bases, with 11 bases remaining between them. Per germline, CDR1 SNHLY and CDR2 FYNNEI. The CDR3 covers 15 residues. The CDR3 protein is CASSEPDEGSYEQYF. The CDR3 DNA sequence: TGTGCCAGCAGTGAACCCGATGAGGGCTCCTACGAGCAGTACTTC.

The sample holds a few counts of this clonotype. The rearrangement links TRBV18 to TRBJ2-7; 7 nucleotides agree with TRBD1. Germline V gives CDR1 KGHSH, CDR2 LQKENI. J gave up 5 bases and V 6 bases, and 7 bases lay outside the gene matches. The CDR3 contains 13 residues. The CDR3 sequence: CASSPTGDHEQYF. CDR3 bases: TGTGCCAGCTCTCCAACAGGGGACCACGAGCAGTACTTC.

This clonotype was detected ten times or more. The V call is TRBV7-2, the J call TRBJ2-5; unclear D gene. V lost 3 bases and J lost 3, with 11 bases in between. Germline values: CDR1 SGHTA, CDR2 FQGNSA. The CDR3 length is 14 residues. The CDR3 region is CASSFMVAEETQYF. Written as DNA, the CDR3 is TGTGCCAGCAGCTTTATGGTGGCGGAAGAGACCCAGTACTTC.

The V call is TRBV7-3, the J call TRBJ1-1; tentatively, D is TRBD1 (6 bases). The CDR3 contains 15 residues. Germline CDR1 SGHTA, CDR2 FQGTGA. Between the trimmed V and J ends, which lost 5 bases and 3 bases, there was a span of 16 bases. In DNA form, the CDR3 reads TGTGCCAGCAGCCAAGCCGGCGAGGGGGACACTGAAGCTTTCTTT. This sequence encodes CASSQAGEGDTEAFF. The entire variable domain, with the rest obtained from reference TRBV7-3 and TRBJ1-1, is as follows: GAGVSQTPSNKVTEKGKYVELRCDPISGHTALYWYRQSLGQGPEFLIYFQGTGAADDSGLPNDRFFAVRPEGSVSTLKIQRTERGDSAVYLCASSQAGEGDTEAFFGQGTRLTVV.

This clonotype was seen only a few times. This sequence joins TRBV4-1 and TRBJ2-5; TRBD1 agrees at 11 bases. V shed 2 bases, J shed 4 bases, and the junction held 6 bases outside the gene matches. The CDR3 is made up of 16 amino acids. The germline V gene encodes CDR1 MGHRA and CDR2 YSYEKL. CDR3 sequence: CASSQSGQGARETQYF. As DNA, the CDR3 is TGCGCCAGCAGCCAATCAGGACAGGGGGCGCGAGAGACCCAGTACTTC.

Remarks on this clonotype: No conserved phenylalanine or tryptophan ends this CDR3, so it is likely a read error. V usage is TRBV7-9 and J usage is TRBJ2-5; perhaps TRBD2 as D (5 bases). The CDR3 contains 14 residues. V lost 3 bases and J 5 bases, leaving 13 bases between the germline ends. The germline CDR1 and CDR2 sequences are SEHNR and FQNEAQ (reference sequence). The CDR3 DNA reads as TGTGCCAGCAGCTTTGCTACTAGTTTTGAGACCCAGTACCTC. Protein sequence: CASSFATSFETQYL.

This clonotype was detected ten times or more. The gene calls are TRBV7-9 and TRBJ2-5; D is perhaps TRBD1 (6 bases). The CDR3 loop spans 14 amino acids. Germline V gene sequence: CDR1 SEHNR, CDR2 FQNEAQ (reference sequence). The ends were cut back, 6 bases at V and 2 bases at J, with 13 bases in the middle. Here the CDR3 DNA reads TGTGCCAGCAGTCCAAGACAGGATCAAGAGACCCAGTACTTC. Its protein product is CASSPRQDQETQYF.

With regard to this clonotype: The conserved final phenylalanine or tryptophan is absent from the CDR3, which likely points to a read error. No DNA is shown, since the ends of the CDR3 on it are uncertain; the CDR3 is the one TCRdb lists. The V call is TRBV10-3, the J call TRBJ1-4; TRBD1, the table's D call, lacks a check against the DNA. The CDR3 sequence runs 8 residues, both termini included. Germline V lookup: CDR1 ENHRY, CDR2 SYGVKD. The CDR3 sequence: CATQGAPL.